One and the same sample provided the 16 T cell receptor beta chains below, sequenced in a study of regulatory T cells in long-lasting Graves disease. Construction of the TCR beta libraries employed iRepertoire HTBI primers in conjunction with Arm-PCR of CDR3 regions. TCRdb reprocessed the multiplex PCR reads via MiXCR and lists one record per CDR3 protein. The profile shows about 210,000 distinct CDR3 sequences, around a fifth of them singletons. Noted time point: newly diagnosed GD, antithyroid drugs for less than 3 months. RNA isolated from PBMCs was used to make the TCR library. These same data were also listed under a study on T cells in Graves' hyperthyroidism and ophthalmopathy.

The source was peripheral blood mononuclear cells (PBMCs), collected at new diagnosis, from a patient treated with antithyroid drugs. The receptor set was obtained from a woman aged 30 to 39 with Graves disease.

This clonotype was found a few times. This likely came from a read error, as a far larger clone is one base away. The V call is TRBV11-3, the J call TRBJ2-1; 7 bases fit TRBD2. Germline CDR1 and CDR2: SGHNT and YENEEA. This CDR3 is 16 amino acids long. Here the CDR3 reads CAGSLSGTNSYNEQFF. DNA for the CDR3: TGTGCCGGCAGCTTAAGCGGGACGAACTCCTACAATGAGCAGTTCTTC.

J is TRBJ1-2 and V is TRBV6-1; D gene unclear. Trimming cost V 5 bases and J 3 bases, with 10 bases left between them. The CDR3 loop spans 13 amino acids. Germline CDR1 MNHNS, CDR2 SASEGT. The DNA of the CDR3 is TGTGCCAGCAGTCGGGTCGCGGACTATGGCTACACCTTC. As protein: CASSRVADYGYTF.

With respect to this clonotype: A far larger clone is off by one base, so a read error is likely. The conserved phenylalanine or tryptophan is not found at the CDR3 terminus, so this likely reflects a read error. Here the CDR3 DNA reads TGTGCCAGCAGCTTCGGGACAGGGGGCCCCGTTTCCCAAGAGACCCAGTACCTC. Protein product: CASSFGTGGPVSQETQYL. This chain uses TRBV7-2 with TRBJ2-1, with 12 bases matching TRBD1. The J call is doubtful: the DNA matches TRBJ2-5 better. The CDR3 loop spans 18 amino acids. The germline gives CDR1 SGHTA, CDR2 FQGNSA.

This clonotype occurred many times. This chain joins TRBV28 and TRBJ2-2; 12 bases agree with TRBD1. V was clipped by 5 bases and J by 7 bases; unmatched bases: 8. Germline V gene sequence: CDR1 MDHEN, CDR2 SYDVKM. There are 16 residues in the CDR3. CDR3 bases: TGTGCCAGCAGTCCTCGGGACAGGGGGCGCAACGGGGAGCTGTTTTTT. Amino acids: CASSPRDRGRNGELFF.

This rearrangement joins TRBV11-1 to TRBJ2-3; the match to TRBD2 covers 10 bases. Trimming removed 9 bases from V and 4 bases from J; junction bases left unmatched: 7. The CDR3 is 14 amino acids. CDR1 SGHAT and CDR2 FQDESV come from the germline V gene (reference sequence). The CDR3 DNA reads TGTGCCAGTACCGGACTAGCGGCGGCAGATACGCAGTATTTT. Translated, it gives CASTGLAAADTQYF.

The CDR3 region has the DNA TGTGCCAGTAGTATTTACCTAACAGGGACGGATGAAAAACTGTTTTTT. Translated, it gives CASSIYLTGTDEKLFF. This sequence joins TRBV19 and TRBJ1-4; a weak D match, TRBD1 (6 bases). V lost 3 bases, J lost 6 bases, and 17 bases lay in between. The CDR3 runs to 16 residues. Germline V lookup: CDR1 LNHDA, CDR2 SQIVND (reference sequence).

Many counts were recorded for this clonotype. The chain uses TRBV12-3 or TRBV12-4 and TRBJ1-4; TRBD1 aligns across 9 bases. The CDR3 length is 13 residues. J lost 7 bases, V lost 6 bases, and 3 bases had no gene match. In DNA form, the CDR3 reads TGTGCCAGCAGGCCGGGACAGGGTGAAAAACTGTTTTTT. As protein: CASRPGQGEKLFF.

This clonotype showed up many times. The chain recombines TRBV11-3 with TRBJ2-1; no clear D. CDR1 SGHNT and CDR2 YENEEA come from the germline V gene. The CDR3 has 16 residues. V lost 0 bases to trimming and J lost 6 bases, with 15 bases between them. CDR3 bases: TGTGCCAGCAGCTTAGAGTCCCTTCCTTATAGCAATGAGCAGTTCTTC. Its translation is CASSLESLPYSNEQFF.

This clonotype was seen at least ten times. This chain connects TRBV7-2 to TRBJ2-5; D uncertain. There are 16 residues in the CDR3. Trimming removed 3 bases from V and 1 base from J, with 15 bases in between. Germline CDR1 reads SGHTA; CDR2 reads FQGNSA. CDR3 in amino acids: CASSFLGVESQETQYF. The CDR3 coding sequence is TGTGCCAGCAGCTTTCTTGGGGTAGAGAGCCAAGAGACCCAGTACTTC.

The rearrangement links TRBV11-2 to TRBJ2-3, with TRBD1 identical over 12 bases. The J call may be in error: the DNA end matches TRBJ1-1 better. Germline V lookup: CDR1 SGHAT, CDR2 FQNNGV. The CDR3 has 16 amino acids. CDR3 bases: TGTGCCAGCAGTTTATCGTTCCCCGGGACAGGGGGCGAAGCTTTCTTT. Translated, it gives CASSLSFPGTGGEAFF.

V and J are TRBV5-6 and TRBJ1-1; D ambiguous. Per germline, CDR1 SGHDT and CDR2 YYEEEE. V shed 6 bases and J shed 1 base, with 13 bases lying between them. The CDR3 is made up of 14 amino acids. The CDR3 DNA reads TGTGCCAGCATGTGGGAGGGAACGAACACTGAAGCTTTCTTT. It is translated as CASMWEGTNTEAFF.

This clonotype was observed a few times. The CDR3 here is CSARDGGPLVNSPLHF. The CDR3 DNA reads TGCAGTGCTAGAGATGGGGGCCCCCTCGTGAATTCACCCCTCCACTTT. The chain links TRBV20-1 to TRBJ1-6, with D possibly matching TRBD1 (6 bases). Germline CDR1 DFQATT, CDR2 SNEGSKA (reference sequence). V lost 0 bases, J lost 7 bases, and 16 bases lay in between. This CDR3 has 16 amino acids.

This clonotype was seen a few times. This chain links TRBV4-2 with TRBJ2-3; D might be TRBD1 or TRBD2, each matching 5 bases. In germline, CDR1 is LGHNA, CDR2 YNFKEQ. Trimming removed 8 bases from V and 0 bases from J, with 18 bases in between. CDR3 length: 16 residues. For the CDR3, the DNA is TGTGCCAGCGCCCCAGGGCATTGGACTAGCACAGATACGCAGTATTTT. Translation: CASAPGHWTSTDTQYF.

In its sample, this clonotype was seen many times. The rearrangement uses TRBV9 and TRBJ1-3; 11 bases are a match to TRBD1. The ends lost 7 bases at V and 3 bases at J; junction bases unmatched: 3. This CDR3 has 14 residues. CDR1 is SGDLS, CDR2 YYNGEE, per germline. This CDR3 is CASGQGAIGNTIYF. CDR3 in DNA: TGTGCCAGCGGACAGGGGGCAATTGGAAACACCATATATTTT.

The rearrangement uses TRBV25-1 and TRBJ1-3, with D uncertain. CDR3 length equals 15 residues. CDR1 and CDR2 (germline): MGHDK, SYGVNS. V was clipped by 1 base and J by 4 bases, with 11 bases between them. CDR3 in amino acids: CASSELRLYGNTIYF. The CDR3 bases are TGTGCCAGCAGTGAATTAAGGCTTTACGGAAACACCATATATTTT. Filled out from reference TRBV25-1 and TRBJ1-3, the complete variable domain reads EADIYQTPRYLVIGTGKKITLECSQTMGHDKMYWYQQDPGMELHLIHYSYGVNSTEKGDLSSESTVSRIRTEHFPLTLESARPSHTSQYLCASSELRLYGNTIYFGEGSWLTVV.

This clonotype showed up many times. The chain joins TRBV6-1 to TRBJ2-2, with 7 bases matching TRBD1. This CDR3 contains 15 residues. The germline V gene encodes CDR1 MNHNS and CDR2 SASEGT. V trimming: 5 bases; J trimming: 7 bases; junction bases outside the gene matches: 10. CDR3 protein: CASSPDRDVGGELFF. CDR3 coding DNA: TGTGCCAGCAGTCCTGACAGGGACGTTGGCGGGGAGCTGTTTTTT.